This T cell receptor beta chain appears in the sequencing data of a study of blood T cell repertoires in COVID-19. Study-level background: Collection of acute and convalescent COVID-19 samples took place in the United States, Italy and Spain. PBMCs, B-cell-depleted T cells, or T cells were the source of the cDNA or gDNA that made up the material.

Original data processing: Scientists estimated how many nucleated cells there were by amplifying reference gene primers. The table came from immunoSEQ multiplex PCR; TCRdb's copy has only in-frame clones and leaves some out. D and trimming were read from the DNA, whereas the V and J calls and clone size are those reported in that table. The sample yields 250,000 to 350,000 clones, approximately 90% seen once. Trimming took 4 bases from V and 4 from J, leaving 15 bases between them. The CDR3 has 15 residues. Per germline, CDR1 SGHRS and CDR2 YFSETQ. Sequences were obtained from peripheral blood. The origin of this receptor is a man under 40 with acute or convalescent COVID-19. The chain uses TRBV5-1 and TRBJ2-1, with D perhaps TRBD1 (6 bases). The CDR3 reads CASSMTGLSYNEQFF. CDR3 in DNA: TGCGCCAGCAGCATGACAGGTCTATCTTACAATGAGCAGTTCTTC.